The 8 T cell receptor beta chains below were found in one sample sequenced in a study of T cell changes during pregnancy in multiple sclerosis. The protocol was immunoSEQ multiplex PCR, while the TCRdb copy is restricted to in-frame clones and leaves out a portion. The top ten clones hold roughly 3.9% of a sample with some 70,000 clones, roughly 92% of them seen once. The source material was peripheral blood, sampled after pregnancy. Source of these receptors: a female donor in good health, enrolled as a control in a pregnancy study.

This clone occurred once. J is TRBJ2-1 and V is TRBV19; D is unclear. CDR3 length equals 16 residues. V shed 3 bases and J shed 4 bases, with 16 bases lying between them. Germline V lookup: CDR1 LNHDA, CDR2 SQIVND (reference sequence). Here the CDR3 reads CASSIGAQPSYNEQFF. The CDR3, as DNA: TGTGCCAGTAGTATCGGAGCCCAACCCTCATACAATGAGCAGTTCTTC.

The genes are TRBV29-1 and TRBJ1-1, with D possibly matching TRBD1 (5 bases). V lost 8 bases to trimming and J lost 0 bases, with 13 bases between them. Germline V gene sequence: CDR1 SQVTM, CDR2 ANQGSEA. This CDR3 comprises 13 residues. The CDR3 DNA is TGCAGCTTGGGGGGAGAATTGAACACTGAAGCTTTCTTT. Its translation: CSLGGELNTEAFF.

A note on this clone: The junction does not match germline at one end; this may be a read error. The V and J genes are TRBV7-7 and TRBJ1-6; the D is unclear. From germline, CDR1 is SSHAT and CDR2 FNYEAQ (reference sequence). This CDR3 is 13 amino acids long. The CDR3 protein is CASSPTENSPLHF. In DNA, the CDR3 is TGTGCTAGCAGCCCCACGGAGAATTCACCCCTCCACTTT.

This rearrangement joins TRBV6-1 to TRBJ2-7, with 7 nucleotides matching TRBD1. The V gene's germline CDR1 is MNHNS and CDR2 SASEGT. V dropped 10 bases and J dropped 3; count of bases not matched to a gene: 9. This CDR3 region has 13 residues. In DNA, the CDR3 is TGTGCCACCAGGGGACAGTCACACTACGAGCAGTACTTC. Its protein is CATRGQSHYEQYF.

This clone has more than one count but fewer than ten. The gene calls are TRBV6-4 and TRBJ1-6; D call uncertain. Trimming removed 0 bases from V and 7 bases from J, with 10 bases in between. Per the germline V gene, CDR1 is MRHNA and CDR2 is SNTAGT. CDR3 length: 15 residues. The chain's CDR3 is CASSDSYRLNSPLHF. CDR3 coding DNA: TGTGCCAGCAGTGACTCGTACAGACTAAATTCACCCCTCCACTTT.

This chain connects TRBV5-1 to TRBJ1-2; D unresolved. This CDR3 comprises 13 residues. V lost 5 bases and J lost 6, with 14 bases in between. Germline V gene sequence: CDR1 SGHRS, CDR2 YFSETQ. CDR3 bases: TGCGCCAGCAGGACCGAGGCATTCGATGGCTACACCTTC. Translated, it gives CASRTEAFDGYTF.

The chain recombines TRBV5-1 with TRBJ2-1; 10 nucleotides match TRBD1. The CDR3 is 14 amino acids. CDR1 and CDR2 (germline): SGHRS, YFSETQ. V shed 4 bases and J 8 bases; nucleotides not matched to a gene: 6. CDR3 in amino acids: CASSPDRGGDEQFF. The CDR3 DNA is TGCGCCAGCAGCCCGGACAGGGGGGGAGATGAGCAGTTCTTC. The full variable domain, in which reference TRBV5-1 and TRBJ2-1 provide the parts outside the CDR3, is KAGVTQTPRYLIKTRGQQVTLSCSPISGHRSVSWYQQTPGQGLQFLFEYFSETQRNKGNFPGRFSGRQFSNSRSEMNVSTLELGDSALYLCASSPDRGGDEQFFGPGTRLTVL.

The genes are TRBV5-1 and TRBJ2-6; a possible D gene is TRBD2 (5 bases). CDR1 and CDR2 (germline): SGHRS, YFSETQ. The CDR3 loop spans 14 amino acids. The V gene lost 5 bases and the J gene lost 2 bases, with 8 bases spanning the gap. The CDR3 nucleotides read TGCGCCAGCAGGTCCGGGGCTGGGGCCAACGTCCTGACTTTC. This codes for CASRSGAGANVLTF.